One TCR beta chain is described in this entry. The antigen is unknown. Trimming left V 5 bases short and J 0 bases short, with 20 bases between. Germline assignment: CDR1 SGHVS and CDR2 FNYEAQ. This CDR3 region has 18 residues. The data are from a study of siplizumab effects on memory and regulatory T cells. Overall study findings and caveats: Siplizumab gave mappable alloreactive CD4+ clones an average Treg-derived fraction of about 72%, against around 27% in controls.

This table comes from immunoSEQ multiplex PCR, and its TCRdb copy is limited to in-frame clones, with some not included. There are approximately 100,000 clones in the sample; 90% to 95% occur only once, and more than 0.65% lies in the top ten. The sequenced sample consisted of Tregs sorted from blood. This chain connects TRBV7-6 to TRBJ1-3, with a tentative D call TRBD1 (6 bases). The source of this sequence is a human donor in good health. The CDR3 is CASSPILDDRLSGNTIYF. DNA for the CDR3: TGTGCCAGCAGCCCTATCCTAGATGACAGGCTCTCTGGAAACACCATATATTTT. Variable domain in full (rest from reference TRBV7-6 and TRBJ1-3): GAGVSQSPRYKVTKRGQDVALRCDPISGHVSLYWYRQALGQGPEFLTYFNYEAQQDKSGLPNDRFSAERPEGSISTLTIQRTEQRDSAMYRCASSPILDDRLSGNTIYFGEGSWLTVV.